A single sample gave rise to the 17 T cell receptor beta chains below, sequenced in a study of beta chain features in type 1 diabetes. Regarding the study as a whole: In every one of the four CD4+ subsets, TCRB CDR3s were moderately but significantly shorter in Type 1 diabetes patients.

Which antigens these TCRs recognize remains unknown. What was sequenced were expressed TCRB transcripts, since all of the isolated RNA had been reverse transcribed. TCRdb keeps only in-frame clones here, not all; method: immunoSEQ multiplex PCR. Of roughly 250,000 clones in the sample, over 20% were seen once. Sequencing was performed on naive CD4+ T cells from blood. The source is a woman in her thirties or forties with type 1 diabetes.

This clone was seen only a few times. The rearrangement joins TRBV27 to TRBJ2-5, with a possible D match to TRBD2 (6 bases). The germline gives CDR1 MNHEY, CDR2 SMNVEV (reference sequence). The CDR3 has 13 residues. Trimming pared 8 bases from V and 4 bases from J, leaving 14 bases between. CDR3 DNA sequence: TGTGCCAGCGGCAGACGAGCGGGAGAGACCCAGTACTTC. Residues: CASGRRAGETQYF.

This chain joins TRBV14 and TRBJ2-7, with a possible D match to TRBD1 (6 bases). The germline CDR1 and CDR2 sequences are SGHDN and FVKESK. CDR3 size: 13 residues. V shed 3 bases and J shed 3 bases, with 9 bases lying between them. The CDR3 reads CASSHGRGYEQYF. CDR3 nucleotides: TGTGCCAGCAGCCACGGCAGGGGCTACGAGCAGTACTTC.

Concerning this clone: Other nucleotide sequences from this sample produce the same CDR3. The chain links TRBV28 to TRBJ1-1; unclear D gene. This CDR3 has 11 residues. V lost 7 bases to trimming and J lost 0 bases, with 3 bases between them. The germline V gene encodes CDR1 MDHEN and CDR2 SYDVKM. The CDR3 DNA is TGTGCCAGCACGGTGAACACTGAAGCTTTCTTT. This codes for CASTVNTEAFF. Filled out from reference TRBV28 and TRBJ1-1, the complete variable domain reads DVKVTQSSRYLVKRTGEKVFLECVQDMDHENMFWYRQDPGLGLRLIYFSYDVKMKEKGDIPEGYSVSREKKERFSLILESASTNQTSMYLCASTVNTEAFFGQGTRLTVV.

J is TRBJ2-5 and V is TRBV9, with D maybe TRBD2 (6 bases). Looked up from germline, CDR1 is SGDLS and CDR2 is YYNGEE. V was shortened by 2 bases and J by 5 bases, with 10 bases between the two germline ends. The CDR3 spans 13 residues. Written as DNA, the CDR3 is TGTGCCAGCAGCGTCGGCGGGACCGAGACCCAGTACTTC. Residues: CASSVGGTETQYF.

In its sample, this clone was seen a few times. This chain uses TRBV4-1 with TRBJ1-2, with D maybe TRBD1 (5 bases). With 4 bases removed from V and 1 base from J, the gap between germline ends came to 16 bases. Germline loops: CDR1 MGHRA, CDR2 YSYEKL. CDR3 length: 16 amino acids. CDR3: CASSPGLARGNYGYTF. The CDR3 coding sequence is TGCGCCAGCAGCCCGGGACTGGCCCGGGGTAACTATGGCTACACCTTC.

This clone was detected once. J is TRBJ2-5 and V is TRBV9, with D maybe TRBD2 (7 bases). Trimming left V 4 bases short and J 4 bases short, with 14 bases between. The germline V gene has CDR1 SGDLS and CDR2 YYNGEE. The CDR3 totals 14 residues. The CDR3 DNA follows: TGTGCCAGCAGCCAAGGGGGGGCAGGAGAGACCCAGTACTTC. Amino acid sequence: CASSQGGAGETQYF.

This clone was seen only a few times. The CDR3 here is CASSQDRRRDEKLFF. The CDR3 DNA follows: TGCGCCAGCAGCCAAGATCGGCGACGGGATGAAAAACTGTTTTTT. The chain combines TRBV4-3 with TRBJ1-4; D remains unclear. Germline loops: CDR1 LGHNA, CDR2 YSLEER. Trimming cost V 0 bases and J 6 bases, with 11 bases left between them. The CDR3 spans 15 residues.

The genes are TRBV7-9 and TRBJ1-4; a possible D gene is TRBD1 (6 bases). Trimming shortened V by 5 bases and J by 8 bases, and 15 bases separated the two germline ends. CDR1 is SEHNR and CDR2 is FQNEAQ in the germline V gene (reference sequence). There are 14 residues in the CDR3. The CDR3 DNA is TGTGCCAGCAGCAGGGACATCGTACGCGAAAAACTGTTTTTT. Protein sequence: CASSRDIVREKLFF.

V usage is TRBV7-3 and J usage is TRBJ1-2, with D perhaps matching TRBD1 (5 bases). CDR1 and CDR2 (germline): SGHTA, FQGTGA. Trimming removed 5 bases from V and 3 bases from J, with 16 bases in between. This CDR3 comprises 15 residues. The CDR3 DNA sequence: TGTGCCAGCAGCCCCCATGAAGGAGGGGACTATGGCTACACCTTC. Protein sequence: CASSPHEGGDYGYTF.

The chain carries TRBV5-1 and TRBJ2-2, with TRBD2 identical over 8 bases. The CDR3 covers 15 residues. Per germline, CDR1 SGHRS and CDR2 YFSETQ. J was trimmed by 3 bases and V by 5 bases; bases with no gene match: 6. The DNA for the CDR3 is TGCGCCAGCAGACGAGCGGGAGTGGACACCGGGGAGCTGTTTTTT. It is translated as CASRRAGVDTGELFF.

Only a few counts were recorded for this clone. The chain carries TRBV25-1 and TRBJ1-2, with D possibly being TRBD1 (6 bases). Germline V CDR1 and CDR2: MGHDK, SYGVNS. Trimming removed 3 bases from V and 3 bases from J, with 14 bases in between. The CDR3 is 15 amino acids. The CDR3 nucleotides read TGTGCCAGCAGTGACGGGACAAGGGGAGACTATGGCTACACCTTC. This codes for CASSDGTRGDYGYTF.

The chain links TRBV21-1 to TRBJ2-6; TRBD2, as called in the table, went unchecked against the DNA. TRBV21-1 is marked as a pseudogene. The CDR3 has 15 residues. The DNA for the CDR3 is TGTGCCAGCAGCAAGAAGCGCTCTGGGGCCAACGTCCTGACTTTC. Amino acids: CASSKKRSGANVLTF.

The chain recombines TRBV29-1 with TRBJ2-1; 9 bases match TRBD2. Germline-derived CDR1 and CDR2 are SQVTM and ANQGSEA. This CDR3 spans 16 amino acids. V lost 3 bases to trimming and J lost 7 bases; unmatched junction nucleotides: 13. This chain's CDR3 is CSVDRAGGPWGNEQFF. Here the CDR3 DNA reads TGCAGCGTTGATCGCGCGGGAGGGCCATGGGGTAATGAGCAGTTCTTC.

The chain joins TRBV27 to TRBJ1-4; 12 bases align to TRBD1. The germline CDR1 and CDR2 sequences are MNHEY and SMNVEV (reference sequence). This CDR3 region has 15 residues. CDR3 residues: CQSRDRGREDEKLFF. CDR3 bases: TGTCAAAGTAGGGACAGGGGGCGAGAGGATGAAAAACTGTTTTTT.

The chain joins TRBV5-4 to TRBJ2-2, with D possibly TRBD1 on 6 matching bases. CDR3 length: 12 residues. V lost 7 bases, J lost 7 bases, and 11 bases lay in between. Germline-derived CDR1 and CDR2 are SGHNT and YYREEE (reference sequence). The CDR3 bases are TGTGCCAGCGGGACACCCGGCGGGGAGCTGTTTTTT. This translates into CASGTPGGELFF.

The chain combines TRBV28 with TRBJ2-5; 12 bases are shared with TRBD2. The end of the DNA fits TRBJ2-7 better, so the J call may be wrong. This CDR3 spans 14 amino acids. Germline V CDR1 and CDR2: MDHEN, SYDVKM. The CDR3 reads CASRRTSGDYEQYF. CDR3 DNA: TGTGCCAGCAGGCGGACTAGCGGGGACTACGAGCAGTACTTC.

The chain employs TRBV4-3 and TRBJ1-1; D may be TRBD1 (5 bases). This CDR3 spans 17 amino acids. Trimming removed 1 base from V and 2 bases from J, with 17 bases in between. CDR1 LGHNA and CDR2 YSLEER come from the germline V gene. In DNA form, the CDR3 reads TGCGCCAGCAGCCAAGGACGTGCGGGGCGGCCAAACACTGAAGCTTTCTTT. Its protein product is CASSQGRAGRPNTEAFF.